This T cell receptor (beta chain) was profiled in a study of cytomegalovirus exposure and HLA in healthy donors. Regarding this clone: As yet, its antigen is unknown.

PCR employed 60 Vbeta and 13 Jbeta primers. The data were produced by immunoSEQ multiplex PCR, yet TCRdb's version contains in-frame clones alone and is incomplete. The sample has 90,000 to 110,000 clones, approximately 86% seen once. CDR1 is SGHVS, CDR2 FNYEAQ, per germline. V was trimmed by 3 bases and J by 3 bases, leaving 17 bases between them. The length of the CDR3 is 16 residues. General study points: Analysis performed later found 16,000 or so TCR beta sequences associated with HLA alleles at 0.05 false discovery rate.

The chain combines TRBV7-6 with TRBJ1-1, with D maybe TRBD1 (5 bases). Sequenced material: PBMCs. This TCR came from a young man in good health and CMV-seronegative. CDR3 amino acids: CASSLEAVGGYTEAFF. In DNA, the CDR3 is TGTGCCAGCAGCTTGGAGGCCGTCGGGGGATACACTGAAGCTTTCTTT.